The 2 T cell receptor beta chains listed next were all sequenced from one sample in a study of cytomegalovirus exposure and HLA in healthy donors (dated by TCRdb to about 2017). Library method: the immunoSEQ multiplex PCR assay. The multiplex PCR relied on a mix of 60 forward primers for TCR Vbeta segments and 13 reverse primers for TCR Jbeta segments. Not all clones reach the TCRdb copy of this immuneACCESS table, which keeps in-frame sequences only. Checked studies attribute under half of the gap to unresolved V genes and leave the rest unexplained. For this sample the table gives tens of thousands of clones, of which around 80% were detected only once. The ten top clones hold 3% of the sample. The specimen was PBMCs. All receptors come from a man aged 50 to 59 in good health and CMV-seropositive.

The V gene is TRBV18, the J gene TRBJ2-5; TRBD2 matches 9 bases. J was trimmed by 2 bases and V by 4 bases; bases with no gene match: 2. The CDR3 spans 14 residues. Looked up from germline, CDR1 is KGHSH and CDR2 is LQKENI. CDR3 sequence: CASSRTSEQETQYF. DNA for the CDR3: TGTGCCAGCTCACGGACTAGCGAACAAGAGACCCAGTACTTC.

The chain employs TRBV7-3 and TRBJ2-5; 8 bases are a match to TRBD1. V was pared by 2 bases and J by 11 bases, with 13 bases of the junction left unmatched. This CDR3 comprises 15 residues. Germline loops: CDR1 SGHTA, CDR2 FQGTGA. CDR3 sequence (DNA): TGTGCCAGCAGCTTATGGCAGGGACAGGCGGCGGAGCAGTACTTC. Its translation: CASSLWQGQAAEQYF.